Listed below are T cell receptor beta chains from one sample, sequenced in a study of CD8 T cells in Susac syndrome. TCRdb reprocessed the immunoSEQ multiplex PCR reads with MiXCR, giving one entry per CDR3 protein. Of 150,000 to 250,000 distinct CDR3 sequences in the sample, around 96% were seen once. Material for sequencing was CD4+ T cells from PBMCs. These receptors all stem from a human donor with multiple sclerosis. CDR3s include the opening cysteine and the closing phenylalanine or tryptophan. The D gene is left open where the match is weak. Clone size is not always given. Where it is, it says once, few, many or a class for expanded clones.

v_gene	abundance	d_gene	j_gene	CDR3aa	CDR3nt
TRBV11-1	.	TRBD2	TRBJ2-7	CASSPIAGGLLYEQYF	TGTGCCAGCAGCCCCATAGCGGGAGGTCTTCTGTACGAGCAGTACTTC
TRBV29-1	.	.	TRBJ2-3	CSADRQGADTQYF	TGCAGCGCGGATCGGCAGGGTGCAGATACGCAGTATTTT
TRBV25-1	.	.	TRBJ2-7	CASPGSYEQYF	TGTGCCAGCCCAGGGTCCTACGAGCAGTACTTC
TRBV6-5	.	.	TRBJ2-3	CASSYFDTQYF	TGTGCCAGCAGTTATTTTGATACGCAGTATTTT
TRBV30	.	.	TRBJ2-4	CAWSQRDIQYF	TGTGCCTGGAGCCAGCGAGATATTCAGTACTTC
TRBV7-3	.	.	TRBJ2-5	CASSSDGTGTQYF	TGTGCCAGCAGTAGTGACGGAACGGGCACCCAGTACTTC
TRBV30	.	TRBD1	TRBJ2-5	CAWGGQGEETQYF	TGTGCCTGGGGAGGACAGGGTGAGGAGACCCAGTACTTC
TRBV4-1	.	.	TRBJ2-5	CASSQSTVEETQYF	TGCGCCAGCAGCCAGTCGACAGTGGAAGAGACCCAGTACTTC
TRBV29-1	.	.	TRBJ1-5	CSVEGGPGQPQHF	TGCAGCGTCGAGGGAGGGCCCGGTCAGCCCCAGCATTTT
TRBV19	.	.	TRBJ1-2	CASSVTQVRGYTF	TGTGCCAGTAGTGTAACCCAGGTACGGGGCTACACCTTC
TRBV13	.	TRBD2	TRBJ2-7	CASSLGGLAGGYEQYF	TGTGCCAGCAGCTTAGGAGGGCTAGCGGGGGGCTACGAGCAGTACTTC
TRBV2	few	TRBD1	TRBJ2-7	CASTRDRSPSYEQYF	TGTGCCAGCACCCGGGACAGAAGTCCTTCCTACGAGCAGTACTTC
TRBV9	.	.	TRBJ1-1	CASSVDPNAEAFF	TGTGCCAGCAGCGTAGATCCGAATGCTGAAGCTTTCTTT
TRBV5-1	.	TRBD2	TRBJ2-1	CASKPLLAGGLAYNEQFF	TGCGCCAGCAAACCGCTATTGGCGGGAGGGCTAGCCTACAATGAGCAGTTCTTC
TRBV29-1	.	.	TRBJ2-7	CSVRAMSSYEQYF	TGCAGCGTTAGGGCTATGAGCTCCTACGAGCAGTACTTC
TRBV30	.	.	TRBJ2-3	CAWSVLFLVGADTDTQYF	TGTGCCTGGAGTGTACTTTTTCTGGTGGGGGCCGACACAGATACGCAGTATTTT
TRBV30	.	TRBD2	TRBJ2-3	CAWAGLRGGSTDTQYF	TGTGCCTGGGCCGGGCTTCGGGGGGGAAGCACAGATACGCAGTATTTT
TRBV20-1	.	.	TRBJ2-1	CSADGLREQFF	TGCAGTGCTGATGGACTACGGGAGCAGTTCTTC
TRBV3-1	.	.	TRBJ2-7	CASTQGTVSYEQYF	TGTGCCAGCACCCAGGGGACTGTTTCCTACGAGCAGTACTTC
TRBV30	.	.	TRBJ2-6	CAWTPLNSGANVLTF	TGTGCCTGGACTCCTTTAAACTCTGGGGCCAACGTCCTGACTTTC
TRBV12-3/TRBV12-4	.	.	TRBJ1-2	CASSLALGAYGYTF	TGTGCCAGCAGTTTAGCGCTAGGGGCCTATGGCTACACCTTC
TRBV15	.	.	TRBJ1-5	CATSTGWDQPQHF	TGTGCCACCAGCACGGGGTGGGATCAGCCCCAGCATTTT
TRBV7-7	.	TRBD2	TRBJ2-2	CASSLALAGAGNTGELFF	TGTGCCAGCAGCTTAGCACTAGCGGGAGCTGGGAACACCGGGGAGCTGTTTTTT
TRBV7-9	.	.	TRBJ1-2	CASSLSAGAYGYTF	TGTGCCAGCAGCTTATCGGCAGGCGCCTATGGCTACACCTTC